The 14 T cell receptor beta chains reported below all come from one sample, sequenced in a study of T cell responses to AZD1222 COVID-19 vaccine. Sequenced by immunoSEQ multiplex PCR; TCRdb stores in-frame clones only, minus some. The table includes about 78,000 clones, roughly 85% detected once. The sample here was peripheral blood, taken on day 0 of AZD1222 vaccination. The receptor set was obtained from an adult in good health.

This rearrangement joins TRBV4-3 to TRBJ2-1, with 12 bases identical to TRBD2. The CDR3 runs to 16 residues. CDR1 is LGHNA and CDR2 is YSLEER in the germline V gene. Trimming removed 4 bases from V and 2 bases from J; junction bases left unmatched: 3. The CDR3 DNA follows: TGCGCCAGCAGCCTATCTAGCGGGGGGGCCTACAATGAGCAGTTCTTC. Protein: CASSLSSGGAYNEQFF.

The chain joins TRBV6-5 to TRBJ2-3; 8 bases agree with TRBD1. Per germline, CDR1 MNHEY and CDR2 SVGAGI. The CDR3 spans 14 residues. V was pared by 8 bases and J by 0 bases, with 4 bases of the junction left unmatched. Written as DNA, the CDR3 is TGTGCCAGCCGGACAGGGCTCAGCACAGATACGCAGTATTTT. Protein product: CASRTGLSTDTQYF.

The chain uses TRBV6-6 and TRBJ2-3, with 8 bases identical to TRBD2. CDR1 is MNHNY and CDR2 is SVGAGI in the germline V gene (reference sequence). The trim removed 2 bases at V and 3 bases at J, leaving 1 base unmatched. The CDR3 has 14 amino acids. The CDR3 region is CASSYPGGTDTQYF. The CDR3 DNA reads TGTGCCAGCAGTTACCCGGGGGGGACAGATACGCAGTATTTT.

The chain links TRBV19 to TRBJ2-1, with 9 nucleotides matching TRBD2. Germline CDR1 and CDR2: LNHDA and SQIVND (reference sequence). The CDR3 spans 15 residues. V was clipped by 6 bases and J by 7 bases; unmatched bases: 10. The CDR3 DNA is TGTGCCAGTAGCGGAGGAGCGGGAGGAGAAAATGAGCAGTTCTTC. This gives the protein CASSGGAGGENEQFF.

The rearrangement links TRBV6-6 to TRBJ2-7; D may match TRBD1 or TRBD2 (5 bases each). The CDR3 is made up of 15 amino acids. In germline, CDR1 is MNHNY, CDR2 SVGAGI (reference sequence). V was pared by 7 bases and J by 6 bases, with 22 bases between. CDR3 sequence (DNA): TGTGCCAGCAACAGAGACAGATCTCAGGCGGGCGAGCAGTACTTC. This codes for CASNRDRSQAGEQYF.

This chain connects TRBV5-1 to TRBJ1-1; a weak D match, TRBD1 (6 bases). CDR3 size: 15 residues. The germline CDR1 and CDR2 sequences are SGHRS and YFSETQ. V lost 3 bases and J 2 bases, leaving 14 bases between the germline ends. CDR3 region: CASSSGRGGNTEAFF. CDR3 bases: TGCGCCAGCAGCTCCGGTAGAGGGGGAAACACTGAAGCTTTCTTT.

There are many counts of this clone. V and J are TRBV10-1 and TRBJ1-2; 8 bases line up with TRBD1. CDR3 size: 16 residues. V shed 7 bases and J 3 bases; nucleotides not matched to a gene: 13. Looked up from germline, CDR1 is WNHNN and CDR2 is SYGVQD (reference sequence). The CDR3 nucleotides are TGCGCCAGCATAGGTCCAGGGGGCGCTTTGTACTATGGCTACACCTTC. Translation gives CASIGPGGALYYGYTF.

The CDR3 DNA reads TGTGCCAGTAGTATTAGTCTGGGTAGCGGGGAGTACAATGAGCAGTTCTTC. It codes for CASSISLGSGEYNEQFF. This chain uses TRBV19 with TRBJ2-1; TRBD2 aligns across 8 bases. The junction had 11 bases not matched to a gene; V was cut back by 3 bases and J by 4 bases. CDR3 length equals 17 residues. Germline CDR1 is LNHDA and CDR2 is SQIVND (reference sequence).

The CDR3 is CASSLALTSEQFF. The CDR3, as DNA: TGTGCCAGCAGCTTAGCGCTTACGTCTGAGCAGTTCTTC. The genes are TRBV7-2 and TRBJ2-1; D is unresolved. The germline V gene encodes CDR1 SGHTA and CDR2 FQGNSA. The CDR3 has 13 residues. V dropped 0 bases and J dropped 9 bases, with 9 bases sitting between them.

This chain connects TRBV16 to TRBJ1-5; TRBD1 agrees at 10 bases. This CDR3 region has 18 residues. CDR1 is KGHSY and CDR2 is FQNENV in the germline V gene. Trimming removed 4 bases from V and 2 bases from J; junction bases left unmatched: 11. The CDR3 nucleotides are TGTGCCAGCAGCCCCTGGGACAGGGGTCAGAGAGGCAATCAGCCCCAGCATTTT. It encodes CASSPWDRGQRGNQPQHF. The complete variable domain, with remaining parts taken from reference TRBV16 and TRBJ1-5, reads GEEVAQTPKHLVRGEGQKAKLYCAPIKGHSYVFWYQQVLKNEFKFLISFQNENVFDETGMPKERFSAKCLPNSPCSLEIQATKLEDSAVYFCASSPWDRGQRGNQPQHFGDGTRLSIL.

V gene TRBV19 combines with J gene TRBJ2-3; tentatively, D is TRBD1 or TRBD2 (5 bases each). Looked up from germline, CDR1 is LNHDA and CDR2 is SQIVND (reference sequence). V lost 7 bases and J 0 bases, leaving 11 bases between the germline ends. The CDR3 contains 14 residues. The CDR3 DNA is TGTGCCAGTATGGTTGGGGGTAGCACAGATACGCAGTATTTT. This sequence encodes CASMVGGSTDTQYF.

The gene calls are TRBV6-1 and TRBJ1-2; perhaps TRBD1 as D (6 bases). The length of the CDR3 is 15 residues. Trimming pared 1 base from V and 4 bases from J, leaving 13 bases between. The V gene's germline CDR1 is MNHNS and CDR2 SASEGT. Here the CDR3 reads CASSEGNTGRYGYTF. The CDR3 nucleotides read TGTGCCAGCAGTGAAGGCAATACAGGGCGCTATGGCTACACCTTC.

This CDR3 is CASSPHPNEQFF. DNA of the CDR3: TGTGCCAGCAGCCCCCACCCCAATGAGCAGTTCTTC. The chain links TRBV9 to TRBJ2-1; D is ambiguous. V lost 4 bases and J lost 6, with 8 bases in between. The CDR3 is 12 residues long. Germline V gene sequence: CDR1 SGDLS, CDR2 YYNGEE. Full variable domain (missing parts from reference TRBV9 and TRBJ2-1): DSGVTQTPKHLITATGQRVTLRCSPRSGDLSVYWYQQSLDQGLQFLIQYYNGEERAKGNILERFSAQQFPDLHSELNLSSLELGDSALYFCASSPHPNEQFFGPGTRLTVL.

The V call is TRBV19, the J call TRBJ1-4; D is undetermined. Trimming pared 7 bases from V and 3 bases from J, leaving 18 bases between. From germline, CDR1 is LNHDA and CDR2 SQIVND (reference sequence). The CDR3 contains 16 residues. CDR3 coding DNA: TGTGCCAGTAAGGGTGGCGATGTTCTGGCTAATGAAAAACTGTTTTTT. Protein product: CASKGGDVLANEKLFF.